What follows are 2 T cell receptor beta chains derived from one specimen sequenced in a study of T-cell reconstitution after alpha-beta-depleted transplantation in children. It was with unique molecular identifiers that the TCRbeta library was prepared. MiXCR, applied by TCRdb to the PCR reads, yields one record per CDR3 protein. The sample holds over 100,000 distinct CDR3 sequences, around 5.9% seen once. This material consisted of PBMCs, mostly from graft donor cells, taken 60 days after TCRalphabeta/CD19-depleted stem cell transplant. The receptors come from a female patient under 10 years old who had a stem cell transplant for Fanconi anemia, so the T cells may come from the graft donor.

This clonotype was seen many times. The rearrangement links TRBV5-1 to TRBJ2-3, with 12 bases identical to TRBD2. The ends lost 4 bases at V and 1 base at J; junction bases unmatched: 7. This CDR3 region has 17 residues. CDR1 SGHRS and CDR2 YFSETQ come from the germline V gene. The CDR3 region is CASSTALAGGRTDTQYF. CDR3 nucleotide sequence: TGCGCCAGCAGCACCGCACTAGCGGGGGGACGCACAGATACGCAGTATTTT.

In its sample, this clonotype was seen many times. The V and J genes are TRBV20-1 and TRBJ2-7; D is ambiguous. The CDR3 has 12 amino acids. Trimming took off 0 bases at V and 4 bases at J, with 7 bases between the two ends. Germline V lookup: CDR1 DFQATT, CDR2 SNEGSKA (reference sequence). CDR3 residues: CSAREIAYEQYF. CDR3 nucleotide sequence: TGCAGTGCTAGAGAAATAGCATACGAGCAGTACTTC.